This is a list of T cell receptor beta chains from one sample in a study of beta chain features in type 1 diabetes. TCRdb keeps only in-frame clones here, not all; method: immunoSEQ multiplex PCR. This table holds 680,000 or so clones, about an eighth found once. Material for sequencing was naive CD4+ T cells from blood. Receptors were obtained from a man aged 18 to 35 with type 1 diabetes. The CDR3 runs from the conserved cysteine through the conserved F or W. D genes are given only for firm matches. Expanded clones get a size class; other rows say once, few or many, or leave the size out.

V gene	J gene	D gene	clone size	CDR3 protein	CDR3 DNA
TRBV30	TRBJ2-7	NA	many	CAWSVVYEQYF	TGTGCCTGGAGTGTTGTGTACGAGCAGTACTTC
TRBV29-1	TRBJ1-4	NA	NA	CSVAGTALSKLFF	TGCAGCGTAGCCGGGACGGCACTATCGAAACTGTTTTTT
TRBV28	TRBJ1-2	NA	NA	CASSLMENYGYTF	TGTGCCAGCAGTTTAATGGAGAACTATGGCTACACCTTC
TRBV5-1	TRBJ2-1	NA	few	CASSLTGLFYNEQFF	TGCGCCAGCAGCCTTACAGGGCTCTTCTACAATGAGCAGTTCTTC
TRBV9	TRBJ2-5	TRBD2	few	CASSPGLDSAAQYF	TGTGCCAGCAGCCCCGGACTAGATTCAGCGGCCCAGTACTTC
TRBV7-9	TRBJ2-1	NA	few	CASSSQGLDNEQFF	TGTGCCAGCAGCTCCCAGGGGCTCGACAATGAGCAGTTCTTC
TRBV28	TRBJ1-6	NA	few	CASSQDRGRVLHF	TGTGCCAGCAGTCAAGATCGAGGACGCGTCCTCCACTTT
TRBV7-9	TRBJ2-1	TRBD1	few	CASSLVPRGFNNEQFF	TGTGCCAGCAGCTTAGTCCCCAGGGGGTTTAACAATGAGCAGTTCTTC
TRBV30	TRBJ2-5	NA	few	CAWSVGTQETQYF	TGTGCCTGGAGTGTAGGCACCCAGGAGACCCAGTACTTC
TRBV2	TRBJ2-2	NA	NA	CASEESGELFF	TGTGCCAGTGAGGAATCCGGGGAGCTGTTTTTT
TRBV6-6	TRBJ2-1	NA	NA	CASSRYNEQFF	TGTGCCAGCAGTCGATACAATGAGCAGTTCTTC
TRBV7-3	TRBJ2-3	TRBD2	NA	CASALAGSTDTQYF	TGTGCCAGCGCCCTAGCGGGGAGCACAGATACGCAGTATTTT
TRBV10-2	TRBJ2-2	TRBD2	few	CATVYVAGTGELFF	TGCGCCACCGTGTACGTAGCGGGGACCGGGGAGCTGTTTTTT
TRBV28	TRBJ2-7	TRBD2	NA	CASSPPGPLPSGEQYF	TGTGCCAGCAGCCCCCCAGGACCCCTCCCTAGCGGCGAGCAGTACTTC
TRBV30	TRBJ1-1	NA	NA	CAWSKDSPGLKAFF	TGTGCCTGGAGTAAAGACAGTCCGGGGCTCAAAGCTTTCTTT
TRBV14	TRBJ1-1	NA	few	CASSQQGTEAFF	TGTGCCAGCAGCCAACAAGGCACTGAAGCTTTCTTT
TRBV6-1	TRBJ2-1	TRBD2	few	CASSEVGGAGNEQFF	TGTGCCAGCAGTGAAGTGGGAGGGGCTGGAAATGAGCAGTTCTTC
TRBV28	TRBJ2-3	TRBD1	few	CASSYRGPDTQYF	TGTGCCAGCAGTTACAGGGGCCCAGATACGCAGTATTTT
TRBV9	TRBJ2-3	NA	few	CASSGSTDTQYF	TGTGCCAGCAGCGGTAGCACAGATACGCAGTATTTT
TRBV7-6	TRBJ1-5	NA	NA	CASSLMKGDTQPQHF	TGTGCCAGCAGCTTAATGAAGGGGGACACTCAGCCCCAGCATTTT
TRBV5-1	TRBJ2-3	NA	few	CASSLASSGISPDTQYF	TGCGCCAGCAGCTTGGCCTCTTCGGGGATTAGTCCAGATACGCAGTATTTT
TRBV9	TRBJ1-1	NA	NA	CASSATGVNTEAFF	TGTGCCAGCAGTGCTACAGGCGTGAACACTGAAGCTTTCTTT
TRBV21-1	TRBJ2-7	NA	few	CASSTRTRGRIPTSYEQYF	TGTGCCAGCAGCACACGAACTAGGGGACGGATCCCAACCTCCTACGAGCAGTACTTC
TRBV5-1	TRBJ1-4	NA	NA	CASSLDRQGELFF	TGCGCCAGCAGCTTGGATCGCCAAGGGGAACTGTTTTTT
TRBV9	TRBJ2-7	NA	NA	CASSLTPSYEQYF	TGTGCCAGCAGCCTAACCCCCTCCTACGAGCAGTACTTC
TRBV7-2	TRBJ1-3	NA	NA	CASSVGQVHTIYF	TGTGCCAGCAGCGTAGGGCAGGTCCACACCATATATTTT
TRBV7-6	TRBJ2-7	NA	NA	CASSLATASSYEQYF	TGTGCCAGCAGCTTAGCGACAGCGAGCTCCTACGAGCAGTACTTC
TRBV30	TRBJ2-1	NA	few	CAWSAGVRWDEQFF	TGTGCCTGGAGTGCGGGGGTGCGCTGGGATGAGCAGTTCTTC
TRBV11-2	TRBJ2-5	NA	NA	CASSLVRQQETQYF	TGTGCCAGCAGCTTAGTCCGACAGCAAGAGACCCAGTACTTC
TRBV15	TRBJ1-5	NA	NA	CAQCSGDSNQPQHF	TGTGCCCAGTGTTCGGGTGATAGCAATCAGCCCCAGCATTTT
TRBV7-3	TRBJ2-6	NA	NA	CASSGASSGANVLTF	TGTGCCAGCTCCGGGGCCTCCTCTGGGGCCAACGTCCTGACTTTC
TRBV7-9	TRBJ2-7	NA	few	CASSLGSKPGDEQYF	TGTGCCAGCAGCTTAGGAAGCAAACCCGGTGACGAGCAGTACTTC
TRBV6-5	TRBJ1-5	NA	few	CASSYGWDQPQHF	TGTGCCAGCAGTTACGGTTGGGATCAGCCCCAGCATTTT
TRBV7-8	TRBJ2-7	NA	many	CVVAAGESYEQYF	TGTGTGGTTGCGGCAGGGGAGTCCTACGAGCAGTACTTC
TRBV5-1	TRBJ2-7	TRBD1	NA	CASSMGQELYEQYF	TGCGCCAGCAGCATGGGACAGGAGCTCTACGAGCAGTACTTC
TRBV11-3	TRBJ2-2	NA	few	CASSLDSDTGELFF	TGTGCCAGCAGCCTTGACAGCGACACCGGGGAGCTGTTTTTT
TRBV5-1	TRBJ1-2	NA	few	CASSLAPMGAQDGYTF	TGCGCCAGCAGCTTGGCCCCCATGGGGGCCCAAGACGGCTACACCTTC
TRBV15	TRBJ2-1	TRBD2	few	CATSRAGVRRVPYNEQFF	TGTGCCACCAGCCGAGCGGGGGTGAGGAGAGTGCCCTACAATGAGCAGTTCTTC
TRBV7-2	TRBJ1-2	NA	NA	CASSGPSYYGYTF	TGTGCCAGCAGCGGACCTTCCTACTATGGCTACACCTTC
TRBV10-2	TRBJ2-2	TRBD1	NA	CASRGTVGTGELFF	TGCGCCAGCAGAGGGACAGTCGGCACCGGGGAGCTGTTTTTT
TRBV7-9	TRBJ2-7	NA	NA	CASSFESLGEQYF	TGTGCCAGCAGCTTCGAGTCTCTGGGCGAGCAGTACTTC
TRBV7-3	TRBJ2-3	NA	NA	CASSQQGGLDTQYF	TGTGCCAGCAGCCAGCAGGGGGGCCTGGATACGCAGTATTTT
TRBV23-1	TRBJ2-1	NA	few	CASSRGLGYNEQFF	TGCGCCAGCAGTCGAGGTCTGGGGTACAATGAGCAGTTCTTC
TRBV18	TRBJ2-3	TRBD1	NA	CASSPERQGTDTQYF	TGTGCCAGCTCACCGGAACGACAGGGGACAGATACGCAGTATTTT
TRBV6-1	TRBJ2-5	NA	few	CASSESGEYQETQYF	TGTGCCAGCAGTGAATCAGGGGAGTACCAAGAGACCCAGTACTTC
TRBV15	TRBJ2-5	TRBD2	NA	CATSSLRLAHQETQYF	TGTGCCACCAGCAGCCTACGACTAGCGCACCAAGAGACCCAGTACTTC
TRBV5-1	TRBJ1-2	NA	NA	CASSLDLQDYGYTF	TGCGCCAGCAGCTTGGACCTACAAGACTATGGCTACACCTTC
TRBV25-1	TRBJ1-3	TRBD1	few	CASSEITGGGHTIYF	TGTGCCAGCAGTGAAATTACCGGAGGGGGCCACACCATATATTTT